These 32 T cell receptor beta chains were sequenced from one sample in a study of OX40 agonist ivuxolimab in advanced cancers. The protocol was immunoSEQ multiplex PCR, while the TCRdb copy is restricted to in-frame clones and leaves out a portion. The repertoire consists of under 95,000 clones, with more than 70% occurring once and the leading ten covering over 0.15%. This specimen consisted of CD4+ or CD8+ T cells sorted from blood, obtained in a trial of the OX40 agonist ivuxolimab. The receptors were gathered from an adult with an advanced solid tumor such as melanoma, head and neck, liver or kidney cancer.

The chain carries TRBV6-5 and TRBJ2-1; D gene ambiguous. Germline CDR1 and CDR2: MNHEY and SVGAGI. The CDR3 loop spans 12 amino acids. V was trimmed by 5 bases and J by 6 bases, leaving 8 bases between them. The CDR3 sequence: CASSPPSNEQFF. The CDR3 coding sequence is TGTGCCAGCAGTCCTCCTAGCAATGAGCAGTTCTTC.

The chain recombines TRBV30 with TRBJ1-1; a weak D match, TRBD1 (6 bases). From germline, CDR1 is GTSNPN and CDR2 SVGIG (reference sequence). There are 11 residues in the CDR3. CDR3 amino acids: CSGHLNTEAFF. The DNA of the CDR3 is TGTTCGGGACACCTTAACACTGAAGCTTTCTTT.

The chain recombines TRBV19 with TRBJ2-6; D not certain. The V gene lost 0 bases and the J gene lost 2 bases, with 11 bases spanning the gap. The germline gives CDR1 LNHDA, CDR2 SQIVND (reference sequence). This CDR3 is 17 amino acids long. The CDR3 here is CASSIEARPPGANVLTF. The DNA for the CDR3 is TGTGCCAGTAGTATAGAGGCTCGACCTCCTGGGGCCAACGTCCTGACTTTC.

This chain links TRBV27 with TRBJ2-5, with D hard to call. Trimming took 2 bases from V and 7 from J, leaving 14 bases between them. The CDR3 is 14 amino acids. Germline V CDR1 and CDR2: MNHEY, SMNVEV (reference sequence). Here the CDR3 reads CASSLRERLGTQYF. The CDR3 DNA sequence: TGTGCCAGCAGTTTAAGGGAAAGGCTGGGGACCCAGTACTTC.

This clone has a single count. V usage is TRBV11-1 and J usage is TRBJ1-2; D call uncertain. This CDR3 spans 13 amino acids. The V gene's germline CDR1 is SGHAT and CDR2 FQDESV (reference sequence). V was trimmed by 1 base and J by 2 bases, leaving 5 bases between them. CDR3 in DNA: TGTGCCAGCAGCTTAGGTAGAAACTATGGCTACACCTTC. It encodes CASSLGRNYGYTF.

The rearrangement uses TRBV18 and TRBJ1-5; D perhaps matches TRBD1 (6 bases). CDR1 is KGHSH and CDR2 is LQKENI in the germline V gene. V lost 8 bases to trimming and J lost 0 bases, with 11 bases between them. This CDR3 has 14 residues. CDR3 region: CASQDSNSNQPQHF. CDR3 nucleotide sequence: TGTGCCAGCCAGGACAGTAATAGCAATCAGCCCCAGCATTTT.

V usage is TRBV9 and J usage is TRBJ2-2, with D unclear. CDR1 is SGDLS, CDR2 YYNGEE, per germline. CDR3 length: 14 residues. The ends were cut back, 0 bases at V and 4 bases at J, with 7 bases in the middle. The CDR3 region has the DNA TGTGCCAGCAGCGTAGGGGGAAGCACCGGGGAGCTGTTTTTT. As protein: CASSVGGSTGELFF.

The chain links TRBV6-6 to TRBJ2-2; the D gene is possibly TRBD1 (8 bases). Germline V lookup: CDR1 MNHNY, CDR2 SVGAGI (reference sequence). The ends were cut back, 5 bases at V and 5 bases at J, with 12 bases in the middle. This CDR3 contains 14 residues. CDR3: CASSIQGGTGELFF. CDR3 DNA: TGTGCCAGCAGTATACAGGGGGGGACCGGGGAGCTGTTTTTT.

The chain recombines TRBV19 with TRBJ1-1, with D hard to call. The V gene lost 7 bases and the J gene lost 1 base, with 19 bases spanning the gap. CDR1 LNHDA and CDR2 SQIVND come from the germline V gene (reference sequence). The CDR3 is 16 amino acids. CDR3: CASTEGFWIGNTEAFF. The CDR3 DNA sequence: TGTGCCAGTACCGAGGGTTTTTGGATAGGGAACACTGAAGCTTTCTTT.

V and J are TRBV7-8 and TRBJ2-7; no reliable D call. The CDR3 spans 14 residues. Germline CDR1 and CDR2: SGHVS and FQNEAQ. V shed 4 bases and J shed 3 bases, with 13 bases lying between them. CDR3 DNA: TGTGCCAGCAGCTCTTACAGATTGGACTACGAGCAGTACTTC. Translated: CASSSYRLDYEQYF.

CDR3 sequence: CSAGLVNEQFF. The CDR3 DNA follows: TGCAGTGCTGGACTAGTCAATGAGCAGTTCTTC. V usage is TRBV20-1 and J usage is TRBJ2-1, with 7 bases that match TRBD2. Germline CDR1 reads DFQATT; CDR2 reads SNEGSKA (reference sequence). The V segment lost 5 bases and the J segment 6 bases; nucleotides outside the gene matches: 1. The CDR3 runs 11 residues.

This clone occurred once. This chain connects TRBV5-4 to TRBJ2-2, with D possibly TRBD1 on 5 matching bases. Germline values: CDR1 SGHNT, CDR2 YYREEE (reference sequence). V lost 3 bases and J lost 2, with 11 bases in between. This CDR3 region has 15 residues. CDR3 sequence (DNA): TGTGCCAGCAGCTCGGGCAGGGTCAACACCGGGGAGCTGTTTTTT. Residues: CASSSGRVNTGELFF.

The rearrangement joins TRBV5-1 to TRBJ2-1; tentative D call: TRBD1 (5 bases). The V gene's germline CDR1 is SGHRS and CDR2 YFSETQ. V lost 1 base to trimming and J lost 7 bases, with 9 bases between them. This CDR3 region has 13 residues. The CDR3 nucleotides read TGCGCCAGCAGCTTGATGAAGGGGAATGAGCAGTTCTTC. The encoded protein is CASSLMKGNEQFF.

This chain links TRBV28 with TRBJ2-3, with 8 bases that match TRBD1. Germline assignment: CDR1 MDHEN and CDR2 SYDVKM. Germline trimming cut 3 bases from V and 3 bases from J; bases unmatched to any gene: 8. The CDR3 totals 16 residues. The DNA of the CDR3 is TGTGCCAGCAGTTTCAGTCAGGGGGCGCGGACAGATACGCAGTATTTT. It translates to CASSFSQGARTDTQYF.

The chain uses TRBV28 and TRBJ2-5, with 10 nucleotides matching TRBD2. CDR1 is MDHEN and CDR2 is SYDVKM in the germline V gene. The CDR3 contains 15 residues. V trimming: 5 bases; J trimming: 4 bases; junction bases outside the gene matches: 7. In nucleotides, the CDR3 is TGTGCCAGCAGTCTCACTAGCGGGGCCACAGAGACCCAGTACTTC. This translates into CASSLTSGATETQYF.

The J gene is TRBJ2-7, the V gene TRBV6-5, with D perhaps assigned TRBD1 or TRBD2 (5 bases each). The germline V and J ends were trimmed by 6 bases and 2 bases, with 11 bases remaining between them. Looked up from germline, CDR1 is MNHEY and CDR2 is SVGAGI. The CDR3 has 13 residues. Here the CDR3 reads CASSPLGAYEQYF. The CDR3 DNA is TGTGCCAGCAGCCCACTAGGGGCCTACGAGCAGTACTTC.

The chain's CDR3 is CASSVGPVRASSEQYF. The CDR3 bases are TGTGCCAGCAGCGTAGGCCCGGTTAGAGCGAGTAGCGAGCAGTACTTC. The V gene is TRBV9, the J gene TRBJ2-7; D gene unclear. Germline CDR1 and CDR2: SGDLS and YYNGEE. The CDR3 totals 16 residues. V was clipped by 0 bases and J by 6 bases, with 19 bases between them.

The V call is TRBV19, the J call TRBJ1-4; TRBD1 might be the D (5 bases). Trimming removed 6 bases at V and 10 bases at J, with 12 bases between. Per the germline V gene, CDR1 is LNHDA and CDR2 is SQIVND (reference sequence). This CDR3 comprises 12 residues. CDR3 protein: CASRPDDRKLFF. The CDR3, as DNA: TGTGCCAGTAGGCCGGATGACAGAAAACTGTTTTTT.

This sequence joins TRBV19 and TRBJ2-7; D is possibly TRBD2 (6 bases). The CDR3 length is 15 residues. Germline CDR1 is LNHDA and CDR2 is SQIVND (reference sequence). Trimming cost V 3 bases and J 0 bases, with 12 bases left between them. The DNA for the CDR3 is TGTGCCAGTAGTATCGCGGGATATCACTCCTACGAGCAGTACTTC. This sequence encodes CASSIAGYHSYEQYF.

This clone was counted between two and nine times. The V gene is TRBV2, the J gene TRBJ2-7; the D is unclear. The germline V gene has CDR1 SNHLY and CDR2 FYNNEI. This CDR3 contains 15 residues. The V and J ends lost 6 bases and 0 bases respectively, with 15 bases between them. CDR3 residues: CASRATELYSYEQYF. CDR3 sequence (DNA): TGTGCCAGCAGAGCTACAGAGCTTTACTCCTACGAGCAGTACTTC.

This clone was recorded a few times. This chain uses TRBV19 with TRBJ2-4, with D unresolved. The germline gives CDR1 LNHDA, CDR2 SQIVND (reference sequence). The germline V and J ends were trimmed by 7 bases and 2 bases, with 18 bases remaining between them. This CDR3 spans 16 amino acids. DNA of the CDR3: TGTGCCAGTATTAGCAACCAACCCAATACCAAAAACATTCAGTACTTC. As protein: CASISNQPNTKNIQYF.

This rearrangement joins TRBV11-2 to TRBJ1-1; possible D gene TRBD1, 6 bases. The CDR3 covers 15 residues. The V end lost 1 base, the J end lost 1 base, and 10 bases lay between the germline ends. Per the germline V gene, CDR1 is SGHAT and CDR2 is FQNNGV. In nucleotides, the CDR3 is TGTGCCAGCAGCTTAGTGGTGACAGGGAACACTGAAGCTTTCTTT. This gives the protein CASSLVVTGNTEAFF.

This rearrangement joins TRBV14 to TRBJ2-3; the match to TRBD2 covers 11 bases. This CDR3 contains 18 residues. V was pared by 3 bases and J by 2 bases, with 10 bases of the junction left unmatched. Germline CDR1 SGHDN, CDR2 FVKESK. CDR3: CASSHRSSGRSVTDTQYF. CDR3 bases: TGTGCCAGCAGCCATAGGTCTAGCGGGAGGAGTGTCACAGATACGCAGTATTTT.

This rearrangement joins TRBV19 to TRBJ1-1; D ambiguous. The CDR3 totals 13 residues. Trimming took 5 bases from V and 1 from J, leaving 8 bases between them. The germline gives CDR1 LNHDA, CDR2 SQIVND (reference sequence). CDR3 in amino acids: CASSGRRNTEAFF. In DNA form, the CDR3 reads TGTGCCAGTAGTGGACGACGGAACACTGAAGCTTTCTTT.

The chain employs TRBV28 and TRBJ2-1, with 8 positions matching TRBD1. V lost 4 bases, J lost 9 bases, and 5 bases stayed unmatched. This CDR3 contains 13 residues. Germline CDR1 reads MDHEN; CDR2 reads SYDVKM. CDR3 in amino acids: CASSSGTGTEQFF. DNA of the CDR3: TGTGCCAGCAGTTCCGGGACAGGAACTGAGCAGTTCTTC. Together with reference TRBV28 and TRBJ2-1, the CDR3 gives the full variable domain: DVKVTQSSRYLVKRTGEKVFLECVQDMDHENMFWYRQDPGLGLRLIYFSYDVKMKEKGDIPEGYSVSREKKERFSLILESASTNQTSMYLCASSSGTGTEQFFGPGTRLTVL.

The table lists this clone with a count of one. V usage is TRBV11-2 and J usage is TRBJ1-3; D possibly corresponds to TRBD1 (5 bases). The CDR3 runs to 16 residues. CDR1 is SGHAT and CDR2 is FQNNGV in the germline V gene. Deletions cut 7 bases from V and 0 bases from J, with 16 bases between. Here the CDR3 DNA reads TGTGCCAGCACCCCGTTCCAGGGCATCTCTGGAAACACCATATATTTT. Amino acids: CASTPFQGISGNTIYF.

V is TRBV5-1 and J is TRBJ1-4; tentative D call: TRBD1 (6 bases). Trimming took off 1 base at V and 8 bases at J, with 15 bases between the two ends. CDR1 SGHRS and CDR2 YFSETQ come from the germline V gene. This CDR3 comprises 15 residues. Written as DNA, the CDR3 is TGCGCCAGCAGCTTGTCGGGACAAAGTCAAGAAAAACTGTTTTTT. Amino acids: CASSLSGQSQEKLFF.

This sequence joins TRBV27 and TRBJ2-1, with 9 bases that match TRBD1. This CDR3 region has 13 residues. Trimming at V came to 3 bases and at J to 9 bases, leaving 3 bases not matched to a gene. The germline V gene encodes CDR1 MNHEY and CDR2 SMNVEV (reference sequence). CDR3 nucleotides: TGTGCCAGCAGTTTGGACAGGGGAAGTGAGCAGTTCTTC. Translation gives CASSLDRGSEQFF.

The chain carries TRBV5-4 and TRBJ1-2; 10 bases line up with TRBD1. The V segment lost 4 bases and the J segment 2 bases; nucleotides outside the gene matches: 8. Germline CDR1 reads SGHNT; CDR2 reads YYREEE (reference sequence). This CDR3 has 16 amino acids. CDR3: CASSNPTGGINYGYTF. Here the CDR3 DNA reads TGTGCCAGCAGCAACCCGACAGGGGGCATCAACTATGGCTACACCTTC. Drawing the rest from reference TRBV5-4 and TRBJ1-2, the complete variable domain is ETGVTQSPTHLIKTRGQQVTLRCSSQSGHNTVSWYQQALGQGPQFIFQYYREEENGRGNFPPRFSGLQFPNYSSELNVNALELDDSALYLCASSNPTGGINYGYTFGSGTRLTVV.

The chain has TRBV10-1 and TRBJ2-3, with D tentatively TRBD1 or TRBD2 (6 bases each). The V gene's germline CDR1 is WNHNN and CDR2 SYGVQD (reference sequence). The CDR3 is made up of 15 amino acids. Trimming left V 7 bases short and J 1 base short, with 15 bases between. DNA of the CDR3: TGCGCCAGCATACTCGGGGGCAGGCGCACAGATACGCAGTATTTT. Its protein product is CASILGGRRTDTQYF.

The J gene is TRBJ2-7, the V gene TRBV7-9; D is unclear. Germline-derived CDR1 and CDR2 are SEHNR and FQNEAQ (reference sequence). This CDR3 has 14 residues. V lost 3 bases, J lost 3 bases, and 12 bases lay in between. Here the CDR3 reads CASSFSQVRYEQYF. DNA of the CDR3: TGTGCCAGCAGCTTCAGTCAGGTCCGCTACGAGCAGTACTTC. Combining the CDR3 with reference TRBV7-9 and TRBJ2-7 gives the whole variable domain DTGVSQNPRHKITKRGQNVTFRCDPISEHNRLYWYRQTLGQGPEFLTYFQNEAQLEKSRLLSDRFSAERPKGSFSTLEIQRTEQGDSAMYLCASSFSQVRYEQYFGPGTRLTVT.

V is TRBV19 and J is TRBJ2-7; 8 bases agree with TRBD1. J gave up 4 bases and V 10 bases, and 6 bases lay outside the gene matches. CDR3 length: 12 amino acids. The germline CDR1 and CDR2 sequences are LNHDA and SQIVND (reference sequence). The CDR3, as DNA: TGTGCCACCCAGGGGGCGCTTTACGAGCAGTACTTC. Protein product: CATQGALYEQYF.